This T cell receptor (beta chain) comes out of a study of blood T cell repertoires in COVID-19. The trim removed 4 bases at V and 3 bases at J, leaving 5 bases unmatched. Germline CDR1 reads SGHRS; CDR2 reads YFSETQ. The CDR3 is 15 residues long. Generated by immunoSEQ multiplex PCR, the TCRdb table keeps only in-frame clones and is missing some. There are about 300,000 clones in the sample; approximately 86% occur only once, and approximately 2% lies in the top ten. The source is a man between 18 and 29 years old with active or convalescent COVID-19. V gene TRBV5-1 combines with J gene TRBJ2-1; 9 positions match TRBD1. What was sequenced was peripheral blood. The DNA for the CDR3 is TGCGCCAGCAGCACCGGGACAGGGAACTACAATGAGCAGTTCTTC. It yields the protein CASSTGTGNYNEQFF. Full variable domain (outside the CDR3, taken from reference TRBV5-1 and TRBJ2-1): KAGVTQTPRYLIKTRGQQVTLSCSPISGHRSVSWYQQTPGQGLQFLFEYFSETQRNKGNFPGRFSGRQFSNSRSEMNVSTLELGDSALYLCASSTGTGNYNEQFFGPGTRLTVL.